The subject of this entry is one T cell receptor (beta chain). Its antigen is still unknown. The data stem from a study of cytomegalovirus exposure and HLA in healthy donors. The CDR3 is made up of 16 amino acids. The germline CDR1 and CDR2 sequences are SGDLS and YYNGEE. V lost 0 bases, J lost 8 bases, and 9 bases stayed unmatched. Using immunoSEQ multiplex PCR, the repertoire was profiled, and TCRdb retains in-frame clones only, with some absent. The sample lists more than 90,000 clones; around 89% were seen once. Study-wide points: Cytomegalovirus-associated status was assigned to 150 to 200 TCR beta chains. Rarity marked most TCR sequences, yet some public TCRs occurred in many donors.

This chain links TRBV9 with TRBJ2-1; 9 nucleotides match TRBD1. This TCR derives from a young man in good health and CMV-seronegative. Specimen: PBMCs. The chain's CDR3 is CASSVVPRTGDYEQFF. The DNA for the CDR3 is TGTGCCAGCAGCGTAGTCCCCCGGACAGGGGATTATGAGCAGTTCTTC.